The 10 T cell receptor beta chains below were found in one sample sequenced in a study of monozygotic twins with inflammatory bowel disease. TCRdb re-called the 5' RACE reads and gives one entry per CDR3 protein, without DNA. The sample table sets out around 200,000 distinct CDR3 sequences. The source material was blood. These receptors were obtained from a human donor with ulcerative colitis or Crohn's disease, or a healthy co-twin of an affected twin (not recorded which).

The chain employs TRBV6-1 and TRBJ2-1; TCRdb proposes TRBD1, but this gene call is untestable without DNA. Germline values: CDR1 MNHNS, CDR2 SASEGT. This CDR3 is built from 15 residues. CDR3 sequence: CASRAGTGGLNEQFF.

V gene TRBV14 combines with J gene TRBJ2-3; TCRdb proposes TRBD1, but this gene call is untestable without DNA. Germline V gene sequence: CDR1 SGHDN, CDR2 FVKESK. The CDR3 totals 18 residues. The CDR3 loop is CASSQERDRVRSTDTQYF.

This chain links TRBV5-4 with TRBJ2-3; with no DNA, the TCRdb D assignment of TRBD1 cannot be verified. The CDR3 consists of 15 residues. CDR1 is SGHNT and CDR2 is YYREEE in the germline V gene (reference sequence). CDR3: CASSSVVGGADTQYF.

V usage is TRBV7-9 and J usage is TRBJ2-2. Germline V gene data show CDR1 as SEHNR and CDR2 as FQNEAQ (reference sequence). The CDR3 is made up of 13 amino acids. The CDR3 is CASSDVATGELFF.

J is TRBJ1-6 and V is TRBV20-1. CDR3 size: 14 residues. CDR1 is DFQATT, CDR2 SNEGSKA, per germline (reference sequence). CDR3 sequence: CSARKPGENSPLHF.

This chain links TRBV12-3 or TRBV12-4 with TRBJ2-1; the D gene TCRdb calls, TRBD1, cannot be checked with no DNA. The CDR3 length is 14 residues. CDR3 amino acids: CASSWEGGWDEQFF.

CDR3: CASRRGLTRETQYF. The chain recombines TRBV12-3 or TRBV12-4 with TRBJ2-5; as DNA is missing, the TRBD1 call by TCRdb cannot be tested. This CDR3 comprises 14 residues.

J is TRBJ2-1 and V is TRBV5-4; the D gene TCRdb calls, TRBD1, cannot be checked with no DNA. There are 15 residues in the CDR3. Germline CDR1 reads SGHNT; CDR2 reads YYREEE (reference sequence). The CDR3 loop reads CASSYGTGTYNEQFF.

The chain employs TRBV20-1 and TRBJ2-1; TCRdb's D call of TRBD1 is untestable without DNA. CDR3 size: 14 residues. Germline lookup yields CDR1 DFQATT and CDR2 SNEGSKA (reference sequence). CDR3: CSAREPGLFNEQFF.

The V call is TRBV14, the J call TRBJ2-5; as DNA is missing, the TRBD1 call by TCRdb cannot be tested. CDR3 length equals 17 residues. Germline V gives CDR1 SGHDN, CDR2 FVKESK. Here the CDR3 reads CASSQERGTTYQETQYF.